Below, one TCR beta chain is given with its context. Authors' methods: Using reference gene primer amplification, nucleated cell counts were estimated. TCRdb's copy holds only in-frame clones and misses some; the assay was immunoSEQ multiplex PCR. That table supplies the V and J calls and clone size; D and trimming were determined from the DNA. The sample consists of some 10,000 clones, about 87% of them appearing once. The record originates from a study of blood T cell repertoires in COVID-19. Turning to the study itself: The samples span acute and convalescent COVID-19 from the United States, Italy and Spain.

CDR3 length: 18 amino acids. Per the germline V gene, CDR1 is SGHAT and CDR2 is FQNNGV. The junction had 13 bases not matched to a gene; V was cut back by 5 bases and J by 0 bases. The specimen was peripheral blood. The clonotype was recovered from a human donor in a cohort sampled during active COVID-19. The chain links TRBV11-2 to TRBJ2-4; 7 bases fit TRBD2. CDR3 loop: CASSQTLGLTIAKNIQYF. DNA of the CDR3: TGTGCCAGCAGCCAAACCTTGGGACTAACTATAGCCAAAAACATTCAGTACTTC.